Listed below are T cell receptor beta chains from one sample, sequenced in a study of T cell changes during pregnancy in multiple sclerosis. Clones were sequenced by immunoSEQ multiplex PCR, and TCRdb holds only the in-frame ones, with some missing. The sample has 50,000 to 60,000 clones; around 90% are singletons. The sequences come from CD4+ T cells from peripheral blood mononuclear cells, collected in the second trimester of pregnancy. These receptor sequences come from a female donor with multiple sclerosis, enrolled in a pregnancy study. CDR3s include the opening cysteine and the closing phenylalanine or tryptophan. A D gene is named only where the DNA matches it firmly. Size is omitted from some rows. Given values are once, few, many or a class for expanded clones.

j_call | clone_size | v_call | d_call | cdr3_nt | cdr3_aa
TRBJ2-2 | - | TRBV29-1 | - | TGCAGCGTAGCCGGGGTGGTTGCCGGGGAGCTGTTTTTT | CSVAGVVAGELFF
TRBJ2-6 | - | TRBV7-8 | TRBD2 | TGTGCCAGCAGCTTGAGCCGGGGACTAGCGGCGTCCTCTGGGGCCAACGTCCTGACTTTC | CASSLSRGLAASSGANVLTF
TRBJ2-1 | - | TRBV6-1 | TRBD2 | TGTGCCAGCAGTGACCTCGGGACTAGCAATGAGCAGTTCTTC | CASSDLGTSNEQFF
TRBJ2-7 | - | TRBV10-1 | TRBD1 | TGCGCCAGCAGTGAGATAGGGACAGGGGTCTGCGAGCAGTACTTC | CASSEIGTGVCEQYF
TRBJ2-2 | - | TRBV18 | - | TGTGCCAGCTCACCGGGGCAGTTGAACACCGGGGAGCTGTTTTTT | CASSPGQLNTGELFF
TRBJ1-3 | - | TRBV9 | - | TGTGCCAGCAGCGCACAAAACAGCAGGGGTTACGGAAACACCATATATTTT | CASSAQNSRGYGNTIYF
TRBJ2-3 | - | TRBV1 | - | TGCACCAGCAGCCAAGTTGTAGCGGGGTACACAGATACGCAGTATTTT | CTSSQVVAGYTDTQYF
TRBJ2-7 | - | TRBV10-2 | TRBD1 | TGCGCCAGCAGTGTGCAGGGGGCCTACGAGCAGTACTTC | CASSVQGAYEQYF
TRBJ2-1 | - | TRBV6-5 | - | TGTGCCAGCAGTTACGGACTCGGGTACAATGAGCAGTTCTTC | CASSYGLGYNEQFF
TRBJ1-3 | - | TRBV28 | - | TGTGCCAGCGGGAGATCTGGAAACACCATATATTTT | CASGRSGNTIYF
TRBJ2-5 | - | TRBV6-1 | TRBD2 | TGTGCCAGCAGAGGACTAGCGGGGAGGCAAGAGACCCAGTACTTC | CASRGLAGRQETQYF
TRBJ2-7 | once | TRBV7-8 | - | TGTGCCAGCAGCTTTGGCAGATACTACGAGCAGTACTTC | CASSFGRYYEQYF
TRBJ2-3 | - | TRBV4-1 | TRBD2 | TGCGCCAGCAGCCAAGGGACTAGCGGGGGGGTTACGCAGTATTTT | CASSQGTSGGVTQYF
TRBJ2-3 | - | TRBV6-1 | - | TGTGCCAGCAGCGCAGACTCCGGAACTACAGATACGCAGTATTTT | CASSADSGTTDTQYF
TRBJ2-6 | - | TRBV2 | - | TGTGCCAGCAAAGTAAGGCTCGGGGAGTTGGTGGGGGCCAACGTCCTGACTTTC | CASKVRLGELVGANVLTF
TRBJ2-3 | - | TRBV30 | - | TGTGCCTGGACGTGGGGGGACTTGGGGAACACAGATACGCAGTATTTT | CAWTWGDLGNTDTQYF
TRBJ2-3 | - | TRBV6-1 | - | TGTGCCAGCAGTGAACCAGGGGTTGAAGATACGCAGTATTTT | CASSEPGVEDTQYF
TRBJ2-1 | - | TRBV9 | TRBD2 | TGTGCCAGCAGCATAGCTAGCGGGAGCTTTAATGAGCAGTTCTTC | CASSIASGSFNEQFF
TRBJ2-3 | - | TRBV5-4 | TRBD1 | TGTGCCAGCAGGCGGACAGGGACCCCCACAGATACGCAGTATTTT | CASRRTGTPTDTQYF
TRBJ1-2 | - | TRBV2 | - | TGTGCCAGCAGTGAAAGAATCGGAGGTGCCTATGGCTACACCTTC | CASSERIGGAYGYTF
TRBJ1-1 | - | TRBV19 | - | TGTGCCAGTAATAGCGGGGCCTGGAACACTGAAGCTTTCTTT | CASNSGAWNTEAFF
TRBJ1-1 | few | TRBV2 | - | TGTGCCAGCAGTTTCAGGGGTGGGACTGAAGCTTTCTTT | CASSFRGGTEAFF
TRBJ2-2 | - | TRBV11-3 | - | TGTGCCAGCAGCAAGATAGGAGGGACGAACACCGGGGAGCTGTTTTTT | CASSKIGGTNTGELFF
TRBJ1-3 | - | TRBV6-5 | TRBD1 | TGTGCCAGCAGTAGGACGACAGGGAGTGGAAACACCATATATTTT | CASSRTTGSGNTIYF
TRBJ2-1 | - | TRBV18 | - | TGTGCCAGCTCCGGACAAATGAGCTCCTACAATGAGCAGTTCTTC | CASSGQMSSYNEQFF
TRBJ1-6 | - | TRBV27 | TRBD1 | TGTGCCAGCAGTTTATGGCCCCCGCAGGGGGCTTCCTATAATTCACCCCTCCACTTT | CASSLWPPQGASYNSPLHF
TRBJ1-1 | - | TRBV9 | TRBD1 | TGTGCCAGCAGCGGCCACGGGGGACAGGGAGGACGAACTGAAGCTTTCTTT | CASSGHGGQGGRTEAFF
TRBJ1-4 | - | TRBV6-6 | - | TGTGCCAGCAGTTACTCGGAGTTGGGAAAACTGTTTTTT | CASSYSELGKLFF
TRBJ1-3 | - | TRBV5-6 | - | TGTGCCAGCAGCTTACCGGGGACTCTCTCGGGAAACACCATATATTTT | CASSLPGTLSGNTIYF
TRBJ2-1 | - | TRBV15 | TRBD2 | TGTGCCACCAGCAGAGATAGTTTAGCGGGGGGGCTCGAGCAGTTCTTC | CATSRDSLAGGLEQFF
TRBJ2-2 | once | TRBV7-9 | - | TGTGCCAGCAGCTTAAAAAGAGCCGAGACCGGGGAGCTGTTTTTT | CASSLKRAETGELFF
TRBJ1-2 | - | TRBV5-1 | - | TGCGCCAGCAGCTTGGGTACAGGTCGCTTCTATGGCTACACCTTC | CASSLGTGRFYGYTF
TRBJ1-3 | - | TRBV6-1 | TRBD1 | TGTGCCAGCAGTCCCGACAGGGGGAGAAGTAACACCATATATTTT | CASSPDRGRSNTIYF
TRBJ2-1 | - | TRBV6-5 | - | TGTGCCAGCAGGCGGACTACCACATCGGCTGAGCAGTTCTTC | CASRRTTTSAEQFF
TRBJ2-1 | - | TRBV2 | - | TGTGCCAGCAGTGTGGGACAATACAATGAGCAGTTCTTC | CASSVGQYNEQFF
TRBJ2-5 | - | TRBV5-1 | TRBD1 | TGCGCCAGCAGCTTGGACAGGGGGCCGGCAGAGACCCAGTACTTC | CASSLDRGPAETQYF
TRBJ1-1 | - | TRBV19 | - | TGTGCCAGTAGAACAAGTACCGGGACACAGTACACTGAAGCTTTCTTT | CASRTSTGTQYTEAFF
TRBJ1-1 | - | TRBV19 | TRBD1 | TGTGCCAGTACCCCGACAGGGGGCCTGAACACTGAAGCTTTCTTT | CASTPTGGLNTEAFF
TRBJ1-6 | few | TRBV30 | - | TGTGCCTGGAGCCGATCAAAGGGAACAGGGAATTCACCCCTCCACTTT | CAWSRSKGTGNSPLHF
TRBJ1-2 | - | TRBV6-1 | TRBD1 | TGTGCCAGCAGCGAAAGGGGGACAGGTTCGTGGGGCTACACCTTC | CASSERGTGSWGYTF